Shown below are 6 T cell receptor beta chains from a single sample sequenced in a study of blood T cell repertoires in COVID-19. Libraries were prepared by immunoSEQ multiplex PCR; TCRdb keeps only in-frame clonotypes and omits some of them. Of around 160,000 clones listed, 65% to 90% are singletons. Sequenced input: peripheral blood. The receptors shown here come from a man in his 60s with acute or convalescent COVID-19.

Of note for this clone: Distinct nucleotide sequences in the sample also encode this CDR3. The rearrangement joins TRBV5-1 to TRBJ2-1, with 10 bases matching TRBD2. J gave up 7 bases and V 4 bases, and 8 bases lay outside the gene matches. CDR1 is SGHRS, CDR2 YFSETQ, per germline. This CDR3 comprises 15 residues. In nucleotides, the CDR3 is TGCGCCAGCAGCCTTCTAGCGGGAGTCGGGAATGAGCAGTTCTTC. Its protein product is CASSLLAGVGNEQFF. Full variable domain (rest looked up from reference TRBV5-1 and TRBJ2-1): KAGVTQTPRYLIKTRGQQVTLSCSPISGHRSVSWYQQTPGQGLQFLFEYFSETQRNKGNFPGRFSGRQFSNSRSEMNVSTLELGDSALYLCASSLLAGVGNEQFFGPGTRLTVL.

The table lists this clone with a count of one. The V and J genes are TRBV3-1 (or the pseudogene TRBV3-2) and TRBJ2-7; perhaps TRBD1 as D (6 bases). The CDR3 runs 12 residues. CDR1 LGHDT and CDR2 YNNKEL come from the germline V gene (reference sequence). The V end was cut by 3 bases, the J end by 7 bases, with 10 bases between. The DNA of the CDR3 is TGTGCCAGCAGCCATTCTACAGGGGAGCAGTACTTC. Translating gives CASSHSTGEQYF.

The gene calls are TRBV4-1 and TRBJ2-1; no firm D call. Germline-derived CDR1 and CDR2 are MGHRA and YSYEKL. This CDR3 region has 15 residues. Trimming stripped 0 bases from V and 15 bases from J, with 21 bases between. CDR3 DNA sequence: TGCGCCAGCAGCCAAGATCGAAATACACCTCCGCCGTCGTTCTTC. Protein: CASSQDRNTPPPSFF.

In this sample, this clone turned up a few times. This rearrangement joins TRBV7-9 to TRBJ1-5; D remains unclear. Trimming cost V 2 bases and J 5 bases, with 7 bases left between them. Per germline, CDR1 SEHNR and CDR2 FQNEAQ (reference sequence). CDR3 length equals 13 residues. CDR3 bases: TGTGCCAGCAGCTTACCCGGAGATCAGCCCCAGCATTTT. As protein: CASSLPGDQPQHF.

The rearrangement uses TRBV5-1 and TRBJ2-1, with 10 bases aligning to TRBD1. V lost 3 bases, J lost 2 bases, and 5 bases stayed unmatched. CDR3 size: 16 residues. The V gene's germline CDR1 is SGHRS and CDR2 YFSETQ. The CDR3 protein is CASSSPGQGTYNEQFF. The CDR3 nucleotides read TGCGCCAGCAGCTCCCCGGGACAGGGGACCTACAATGAGCAGTTCTTC.

The chain employs TRBV7-9 and TRBJ2-1; 7 nucleotides match TRBD2. The CDR3 runs 12 residues. Unmatched junction bases numbered 2, after V lost 10 bases and J lost 2 bases. Germline loops: CDR1 SEHNR, CDR2 FQNEAQ (reference sequence). The CDR3 sequence is CATRGAYNEQFF. Written as DNA, the CDR3 is TGTGCCACCCGGGGGGCCTACAATGAGCAGTTCTTC.